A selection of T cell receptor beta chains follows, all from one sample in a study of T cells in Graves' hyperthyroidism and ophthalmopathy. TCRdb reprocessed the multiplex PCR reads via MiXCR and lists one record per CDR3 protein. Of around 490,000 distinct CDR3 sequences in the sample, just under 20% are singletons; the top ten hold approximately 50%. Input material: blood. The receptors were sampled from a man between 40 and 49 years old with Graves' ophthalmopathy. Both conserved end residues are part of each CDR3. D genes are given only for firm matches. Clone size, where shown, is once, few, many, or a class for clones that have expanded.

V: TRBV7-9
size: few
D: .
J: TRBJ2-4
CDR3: CASSLATAGGHIQYF
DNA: TGTGCCAGCAGCTTAGCTACGGCGGGTGGGCACATTCAGTACTTC

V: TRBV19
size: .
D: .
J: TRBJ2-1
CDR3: CASSITISRNEQFF
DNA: TGTGCCAGTAGTATCACCATAAGTCGAAATGAGCAGTTCTTC

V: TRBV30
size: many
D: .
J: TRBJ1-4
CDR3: CAWSSGQPNEKLFF
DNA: TGTGCCTGGAGTTCAGGACAGCCTAATGAAAAACTGTTTTTT

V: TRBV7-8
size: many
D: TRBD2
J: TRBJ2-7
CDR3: CASSLDRELAGVISYEQYF
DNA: TGTGCCAGCAGCTTAGATCGTGAACTAGCGGGAGTAATTTCCTACGAGCAGTACTTC

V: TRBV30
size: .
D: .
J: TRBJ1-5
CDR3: CAWTPSPGSNQPQHF
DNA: TGTGCCTGGACCCCCAGTCCAGGAAGCAATCAGCCCCAGCATTTT

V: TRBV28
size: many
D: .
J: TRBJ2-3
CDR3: CASSFRNTDTQYF
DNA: TGTGCCAGCAGTTTCAGGAACACAGATACGCAGTATTTT

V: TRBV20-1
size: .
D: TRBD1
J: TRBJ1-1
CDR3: CSARGQGPNTEAFF
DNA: TGCAGTGCTAGAGGACAGGGCCCGAACACTGAAGCTTTCTTT

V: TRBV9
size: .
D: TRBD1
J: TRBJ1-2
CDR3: CASSGQGGWNGYTF
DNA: TGTGCCAGCAGCGGACAGGGAGGTTGGAATGGCTACACCTTC

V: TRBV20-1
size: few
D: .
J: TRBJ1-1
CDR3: CSARDNANLFSLGVKAEAFF
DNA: TGCAGTGCTAGAGATAACGCGAACCTTTTCTCCCTCGGGGTGAAGGCTGAAGCTTTCTTT

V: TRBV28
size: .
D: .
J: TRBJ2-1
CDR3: CASSLYSNNEQFF
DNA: TGTGCCAGCAGTTTGTACAGCAACAATGAGCAGTTCTTC

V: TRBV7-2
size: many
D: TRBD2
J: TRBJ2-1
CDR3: CASSFGTSRYNEQFF
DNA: TGTGCCAGCAGCTTTGGGACTAGCCGCTACAATGAGCAGTTCTTC

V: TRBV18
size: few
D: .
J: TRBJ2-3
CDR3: CASSPSYTDTQYF
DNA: TGTGCCAGCTCACCCTCTTACACAGATACGCAGTATTTT

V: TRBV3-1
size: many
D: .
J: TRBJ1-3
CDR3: CASSQADTPGNTIYF
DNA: TGTGCCAGCAGCCAAGCGGACACTCCTGGAAACACCATATATTTT

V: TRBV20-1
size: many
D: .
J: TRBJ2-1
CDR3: CSAEDSPFSYNEQFF
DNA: TGCAGTGCTGAGGACAGCCCCTTCTCCTACAATGAGCAGTTCTTC

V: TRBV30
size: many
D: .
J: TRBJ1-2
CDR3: CAWSEGANYGYTF
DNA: TGTGCCTGGAGTGAAGGGGCTAACTATGGCTACACCTTC

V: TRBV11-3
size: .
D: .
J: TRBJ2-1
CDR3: CASGGNYNEQFF
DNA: TGTGCCAGCGGGGGGAACTACAATGAGCAGTTCTTC

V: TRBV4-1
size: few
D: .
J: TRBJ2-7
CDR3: CASSRDSTPGGEQYF
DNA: TGCGCCAGCAGTCGGGACTCAACTCCTGGGGGGGAGCAGTACTTC

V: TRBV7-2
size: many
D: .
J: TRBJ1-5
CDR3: CASSLSGDGNQPQHF
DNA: TGTGCCAGCAGCTTATCAGGGGACGGCAATCAGCCCCAGCATTTT

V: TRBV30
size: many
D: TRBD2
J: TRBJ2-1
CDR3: CAWSRAGGEQFF
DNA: TGTGCCTGGAGTCGGGCGGGGGGAGAGCAGTTCTTC

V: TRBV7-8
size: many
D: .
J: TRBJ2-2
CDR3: CASSRANGELFF
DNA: TGTGCCAGCAGCCGAGCCAACGGGGAGCTGTTTTTT

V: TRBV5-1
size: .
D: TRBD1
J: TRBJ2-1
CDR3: CASSSPGQGKNEQFF
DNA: TGCGCCAGCAGCTCCCCGGGACAGGGAAAGAATGAGCAGTTCTTC

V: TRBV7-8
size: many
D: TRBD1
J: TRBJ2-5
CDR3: CASTRTAGGGEETQYF
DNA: TGTGCCAGCACCAGAACCGCAGGGGGCGGGGAAGAGACCCAGTACTTC

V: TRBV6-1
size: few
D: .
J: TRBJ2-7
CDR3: CASNKQGSYEQYF
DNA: TGTGCCAGCAACAAACAGGGATCCTACGAGCAGTACTTC

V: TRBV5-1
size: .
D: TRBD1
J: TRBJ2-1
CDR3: CASRVGQGGNEQFF
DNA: TGCGCCAGCAGGGTGGGACAGGGAGGCAATGAGCAGTTCTTC

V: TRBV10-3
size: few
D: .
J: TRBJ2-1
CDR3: CAISESGARTEYSYNEQFF
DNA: TGTGCCATCAGTGAGTCGGGCGCGCGGACGGAATACTCCTACAATGAGCAGTTCTTC

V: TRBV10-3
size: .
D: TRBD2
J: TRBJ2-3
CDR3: CAISDPRGGAEDTQYF
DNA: TGTGCCATCAGTGATCCTCGCGGGGGGGCTGAAGATACGCAGTATTTT

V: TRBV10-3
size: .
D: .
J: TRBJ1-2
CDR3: CAISESPRGTGGGYTF
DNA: TGTGCCATCAGTGAGTCCCCGCGCGGTACTGGGGGTGGCTACACCTTC

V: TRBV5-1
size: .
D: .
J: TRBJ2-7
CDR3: CASSTGDRSSSYEQYF
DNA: TGCGCCAGCAGCACTGGGGACCGATCCAGCTCCTACGAGCAGTACTTC

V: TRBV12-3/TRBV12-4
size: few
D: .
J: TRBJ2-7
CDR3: CAITGTASRQQYF
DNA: TGTGCCATTACCGGGACCGCGTCTCGACAGCAGTACTTC

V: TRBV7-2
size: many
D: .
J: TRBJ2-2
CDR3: CASSSRGTTTGELFF
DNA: TGTGCCAGCAGCTCGCGCGGGACGACCACCGGGGAGCTGTTTTTT

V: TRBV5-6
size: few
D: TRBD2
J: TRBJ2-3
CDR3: CASSLELAGGQYF
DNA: TGTGCCAGCAGCTTGGAGCTAGCGGGGGGGCAGTATTTT

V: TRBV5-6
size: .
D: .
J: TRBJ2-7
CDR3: CASSTSGEQYF
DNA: TGTGCCAGCAGCACCTCGGGGGAGCAGTACTTC

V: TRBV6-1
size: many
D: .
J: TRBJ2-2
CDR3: CASSSVTGELFF
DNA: TGTGCCAGCAGTTCTGTCACCGGGGAGCTGTTTTTT

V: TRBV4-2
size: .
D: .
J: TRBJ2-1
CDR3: CASSQAARAGGDNEQFF
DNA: TGTGCCAGCAGCCAAGCAGCCCGGGCAGGGGGGGACAATGAGCAGTTCTTC

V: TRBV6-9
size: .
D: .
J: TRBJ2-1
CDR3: CASSWEWYNEQFF
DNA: TGTGCCAGCAGTTGGGAGTGGTACAATGAGCAGTTCTTC

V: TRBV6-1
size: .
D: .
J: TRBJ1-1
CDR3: CASRLGTGVNTEAFF
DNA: TGTGCCAGCAGATTAGGGACGGGGGTGAACACTGAAGCTTTCTTT

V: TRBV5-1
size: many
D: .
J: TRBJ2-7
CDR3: CASSIESWQGTYEQYF
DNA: TGCGCCAGCAGTATCGAGTCGTGGCAGGGGACCTACGAGCAGTACTTC

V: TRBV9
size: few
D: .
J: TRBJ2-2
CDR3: CASSVEEGGRGPGELFF
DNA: TGTGCCAGCAGCGTAGAAGAGGGGGGCCGGGGGCCCGGGGAGCTGTTTTTT

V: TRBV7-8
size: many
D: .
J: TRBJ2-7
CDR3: CASSLVDDREQYF
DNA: TGTGCCAGCAGCTTAGTAGACGATCGAGAGCAGTACTTC

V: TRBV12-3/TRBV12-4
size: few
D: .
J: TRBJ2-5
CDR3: CASSLRQLETQYF
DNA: TGTGCCAGCAGTTTAAGGCAGCTAGAGACCCAGTACTTC

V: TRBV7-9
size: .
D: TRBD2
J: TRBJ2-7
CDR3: CASSIWTSGRAYEQYF
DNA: TGTGCCAGCAGCATATGGACTAGCGGGAGGGCCTACGAGCAGTACTTC

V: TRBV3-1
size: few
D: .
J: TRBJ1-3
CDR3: CASGSSPDSGNTIYF
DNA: TGTGCCAGCGGCTCCTCCCCGGACTCTGGAAACACCATATATTTT

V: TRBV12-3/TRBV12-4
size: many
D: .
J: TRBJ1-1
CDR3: CASSLRQHEAFF
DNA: TGTGCCAGCAGTCTCAGACAGCATGAAGCTTTCTTT

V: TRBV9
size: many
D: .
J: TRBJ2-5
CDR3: CASSVGQIQETQYF
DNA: TGTGCCAGCAGCGTAGGTCAGATCCAAGAGACCCAGTACTTC

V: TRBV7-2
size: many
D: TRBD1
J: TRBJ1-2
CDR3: CASSSRTGADGYTF
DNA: TGTGCCAGCAGCTCCCGGACAGGGGCGGATGGCTACACCTTC

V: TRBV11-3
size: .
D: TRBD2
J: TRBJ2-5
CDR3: CASSLRSGDF
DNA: TGTGCCAGCAGCTTAAGAAGCGGGGACTTC